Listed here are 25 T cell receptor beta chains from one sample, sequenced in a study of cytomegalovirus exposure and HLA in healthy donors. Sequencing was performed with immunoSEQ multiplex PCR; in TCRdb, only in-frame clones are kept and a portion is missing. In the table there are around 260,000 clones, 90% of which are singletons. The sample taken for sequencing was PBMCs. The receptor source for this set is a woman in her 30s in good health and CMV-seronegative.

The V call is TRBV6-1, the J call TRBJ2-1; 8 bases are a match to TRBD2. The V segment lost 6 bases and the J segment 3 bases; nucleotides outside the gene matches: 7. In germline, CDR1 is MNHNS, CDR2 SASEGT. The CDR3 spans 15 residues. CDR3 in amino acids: CASSLGGRSYNEQFF. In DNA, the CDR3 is TGTGCCAGCAGCCTGGGCGGGAGGAGCTACAATGAGCAGTTCTTC.

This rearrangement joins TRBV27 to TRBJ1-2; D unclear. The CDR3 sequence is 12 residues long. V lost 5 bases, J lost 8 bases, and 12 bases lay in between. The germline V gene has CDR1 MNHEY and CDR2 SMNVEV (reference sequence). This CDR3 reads CASSDQSMGYTF. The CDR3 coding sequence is TGTGCCAGCAGTGACCAAAGTATGGGCTACACCTTC.

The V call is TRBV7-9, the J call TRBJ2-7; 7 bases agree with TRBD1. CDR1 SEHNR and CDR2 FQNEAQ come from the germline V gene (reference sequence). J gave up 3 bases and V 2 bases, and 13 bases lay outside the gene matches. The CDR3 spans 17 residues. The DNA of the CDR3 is TGTGCCAGCAGCTTAACCCCCCGACAGGGCGACGGCTACGAGCAGTACTTC. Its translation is CASSLTPRQGDGYEQYF.

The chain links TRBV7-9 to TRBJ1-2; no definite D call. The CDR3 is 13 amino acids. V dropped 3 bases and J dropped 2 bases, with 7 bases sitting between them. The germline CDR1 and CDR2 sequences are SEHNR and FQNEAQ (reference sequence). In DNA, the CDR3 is TGTGCCAGCAGCTTGAACACGAACTATGGCTACACCTTC. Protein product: CASSLNTNYGYTF. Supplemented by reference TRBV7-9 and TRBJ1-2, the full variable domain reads DTGVSQNPRHKITKRGQNVTFRCDPISEHNRLYWYRQTLGQGPEFLTYFQNEAQLEKSRLLSDRFSAERPKGSFSTLEIQRTEQGDSAMYLCASSLNTNYGYTFGSGTRLTVV.

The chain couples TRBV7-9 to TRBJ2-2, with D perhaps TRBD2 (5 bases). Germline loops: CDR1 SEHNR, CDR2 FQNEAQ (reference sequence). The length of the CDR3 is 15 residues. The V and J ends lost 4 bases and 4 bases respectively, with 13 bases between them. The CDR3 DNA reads TGTGCCAGCAGCTCCTCGACTAAGCCCACCGGGGAGCTGTTTTTT. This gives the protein CASSSSTKPTGELFF.

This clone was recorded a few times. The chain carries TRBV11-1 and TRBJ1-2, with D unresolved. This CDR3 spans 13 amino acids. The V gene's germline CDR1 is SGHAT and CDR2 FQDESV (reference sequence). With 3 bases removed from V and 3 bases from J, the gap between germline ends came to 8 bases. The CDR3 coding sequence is TGTGCCAGCAGCTTCGGACTTGACTATGGCTACACCTTC. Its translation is CASSFGLDYGYTF.

The CDR3 sequence: CASSQAANYGYTF. Written as DNA, the CDR3 is TGCGCCAGCAGCCAAGCAGCTAACTATGGCTACACCTTC. The rearrangement uses TRBV4-1 and TRBJ1-2; unclear D gene. Germline CDR1 MGHRA, CDR2 YSYEKL. Between the trimmed V and J ends, which lost 1 base and 0 bases, there was a span of 3 bases. There are 13 residues in the CDR3.

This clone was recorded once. The CDR3 DNA reads as TGCGCCAGCAGCCAAGATATGACCGGGGAGCTGTTTTTT. Translating it yields CASSQDMTGELFF. This chain uses TRBV4-1 with TRBJ2-2, with no clear D. CDR1 and CDR2 from the germline V gene are MGHRA and YSYEKL. CDR3 size: 13 residues. V was shortened by 0 bases and J by 5 bases, with 4 bases between the two germline ends.

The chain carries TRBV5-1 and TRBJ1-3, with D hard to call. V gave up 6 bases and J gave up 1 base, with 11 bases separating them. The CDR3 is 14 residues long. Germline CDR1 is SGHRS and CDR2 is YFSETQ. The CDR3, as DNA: TGCGCCAGCACCTCCGGAGTTTCTGGAAACACCATATATTTT. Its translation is CASTSGVSGNTIYF.

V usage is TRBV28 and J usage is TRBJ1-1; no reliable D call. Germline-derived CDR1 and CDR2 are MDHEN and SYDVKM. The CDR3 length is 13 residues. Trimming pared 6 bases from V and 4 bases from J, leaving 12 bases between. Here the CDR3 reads CASRLPGSTEAFF. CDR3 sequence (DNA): TGTGCCAGCAGGCTCCCCGGTAGCACTGAAGCTTTCTTT.

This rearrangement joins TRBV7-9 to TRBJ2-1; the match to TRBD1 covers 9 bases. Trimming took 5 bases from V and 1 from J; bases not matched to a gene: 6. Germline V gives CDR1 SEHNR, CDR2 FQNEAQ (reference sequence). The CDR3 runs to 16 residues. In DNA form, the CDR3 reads TGTGCCAGCAGCGGCCGTGGGACAGGGTCCTACAATGAGCAGTTCTTC. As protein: CASSGRGTGSYNEQFF.

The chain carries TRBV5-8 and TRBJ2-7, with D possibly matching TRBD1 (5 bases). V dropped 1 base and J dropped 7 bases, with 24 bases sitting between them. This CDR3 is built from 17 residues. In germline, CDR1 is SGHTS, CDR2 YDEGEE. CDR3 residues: CASSLQYSSEGVWEQYF. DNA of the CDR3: TGTGCCAGCAGCTTGCAGTATAGCAGCGAAGGGGTGTGGGAGCAGTACTTC. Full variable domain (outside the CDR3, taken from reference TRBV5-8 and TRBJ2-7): EAGVTQSPTHLIKTRGQQATLRCSPISGHTSVYWYQQALGLGLQFLLWYDEGEERNRGNFPPRFSGRQFPNYSSELNVNALELEDSALYLCASSLQYSSEGVWEQYFGPGTRLTVT.

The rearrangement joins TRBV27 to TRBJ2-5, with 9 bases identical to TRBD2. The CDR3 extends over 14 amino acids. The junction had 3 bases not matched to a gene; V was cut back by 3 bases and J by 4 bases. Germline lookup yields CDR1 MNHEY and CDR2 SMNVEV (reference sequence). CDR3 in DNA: TGTGCCAGCAGTTTTAGCGGGAGCGGAGAGACCCAGTACTTC. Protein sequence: CASSFSGSGETQYF.

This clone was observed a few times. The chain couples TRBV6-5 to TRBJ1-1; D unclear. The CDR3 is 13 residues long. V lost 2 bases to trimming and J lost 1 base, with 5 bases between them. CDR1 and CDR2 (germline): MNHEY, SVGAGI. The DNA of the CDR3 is TGTGCCAGCAGTTACGGGTCGAACACTGAAGCTTTCTTT. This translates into CASSYGSNTEAFF.

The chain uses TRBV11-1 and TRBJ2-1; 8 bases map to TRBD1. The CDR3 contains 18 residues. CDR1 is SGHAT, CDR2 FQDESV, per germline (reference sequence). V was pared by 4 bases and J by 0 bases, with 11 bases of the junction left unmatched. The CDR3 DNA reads TGTGCCAGCAGCTCGATGGGGGACAGGCCGAGCTCCTACAATGAGCAGTTCTTC. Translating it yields CASSSMGDRPSSYNEQFF. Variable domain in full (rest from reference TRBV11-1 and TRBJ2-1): EAEVAQSPRYKITEKSQAVAFWCDPISGHATLYWYRQILGQGPELLVQFQDESVVDDSQLPKDRFSAERLKGVDSTLKIQPAELGDSAMYLCASSSMGDRPSSYNEQFFGPGTRLTVL.

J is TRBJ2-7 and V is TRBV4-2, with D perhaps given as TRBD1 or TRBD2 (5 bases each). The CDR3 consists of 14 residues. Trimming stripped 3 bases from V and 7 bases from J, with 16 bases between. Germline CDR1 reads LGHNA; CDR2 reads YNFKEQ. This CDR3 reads CASSQFGAPPEQYF. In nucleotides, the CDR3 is TGTGCCAGCAGCCAGTTCGGGGCACCCCCAGAGCAGTACTTC.

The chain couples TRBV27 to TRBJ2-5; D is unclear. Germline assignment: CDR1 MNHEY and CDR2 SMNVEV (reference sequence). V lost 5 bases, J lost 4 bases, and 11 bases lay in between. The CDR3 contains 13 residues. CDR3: CASSRRPGETQYF. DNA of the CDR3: TGTGCCAGCAGTCGTAGACCGGGAGAGACCCAGTACTTC.

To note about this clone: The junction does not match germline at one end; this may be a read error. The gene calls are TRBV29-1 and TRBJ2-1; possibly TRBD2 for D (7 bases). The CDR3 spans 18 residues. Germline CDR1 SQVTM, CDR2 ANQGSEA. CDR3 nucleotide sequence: TGCAGCGTTAAAGATTGGGGGAGGGGGGTTCGCTCCTACAATGAGCAGTTCTTC. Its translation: CSVKDWGRGVRSYNEQFF.

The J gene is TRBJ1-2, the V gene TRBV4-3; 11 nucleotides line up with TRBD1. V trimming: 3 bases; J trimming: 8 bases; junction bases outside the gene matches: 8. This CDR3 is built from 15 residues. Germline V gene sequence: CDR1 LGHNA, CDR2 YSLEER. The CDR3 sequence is CASSQRTGGLLGYTF. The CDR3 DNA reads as TGCGCCAGCAGCCAGCGGACAGGGGGCTTATTAGGCTACACCTTC.

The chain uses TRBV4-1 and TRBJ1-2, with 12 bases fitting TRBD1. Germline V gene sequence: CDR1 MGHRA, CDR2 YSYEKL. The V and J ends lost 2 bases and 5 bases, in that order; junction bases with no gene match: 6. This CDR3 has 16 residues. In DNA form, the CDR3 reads TGCGCCAGCAGCCAACTTGGGACAGGGGGCCAGTATGGCTACACCTTC. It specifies CASSQLGTGGQYGYTF.

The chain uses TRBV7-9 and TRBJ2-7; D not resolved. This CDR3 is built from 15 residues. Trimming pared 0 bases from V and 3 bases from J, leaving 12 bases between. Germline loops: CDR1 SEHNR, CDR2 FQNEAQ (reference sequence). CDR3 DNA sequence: TGTGCCAGCAGCTTAGCGGGGTCGGATAGCTACGAGCAGTACTTC. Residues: CASSLAGSDSYEQYF. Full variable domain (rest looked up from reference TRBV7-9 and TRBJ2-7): DTGVSQNPRHKITKRGQNVTFRCDPISEHNRLYWYRQTLGQGPEFLTYFQNEAQLEKSRLLSDRFSAERPKGSFSTLEIQRTEQGDSAMYLCASSLAGSDSYEQYFGPGTRLTVT.

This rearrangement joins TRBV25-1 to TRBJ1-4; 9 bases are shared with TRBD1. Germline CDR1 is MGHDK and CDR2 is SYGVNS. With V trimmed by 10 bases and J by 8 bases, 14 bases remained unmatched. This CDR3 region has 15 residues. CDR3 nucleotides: TGTGCCACCTCCCCTTGGACAGGGGTGGGGGAAAAACTGTTTTTT. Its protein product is CATSPWTGVGEKLFF.

DNA of the CDR3: TGTGCCAGCAGCGCCGGACTAGTATGGACAGATACGCAGTATTTT. Its protein is CASSAGLVWTDTQYF. The rearrangement joins TRBV9 to TRBJ2-3, with 7 bases matching TRBD2. Germline V lookup: CDR1 SGDLS, CDR2 YYNGEE. The V segment lost 3 bases and the J segment 3 bases; nucleotides outside the gene matches: 7. CDR3 length: 15 residues.

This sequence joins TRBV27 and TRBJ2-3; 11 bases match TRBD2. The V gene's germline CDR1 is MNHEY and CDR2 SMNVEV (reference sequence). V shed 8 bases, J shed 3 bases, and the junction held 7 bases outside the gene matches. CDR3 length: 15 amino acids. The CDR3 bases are TGTGCCAGCGGCTACTTAGCGGGAGGGACAGATACGCAGTATTTT. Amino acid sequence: CASGYLAGGTDTQYF.

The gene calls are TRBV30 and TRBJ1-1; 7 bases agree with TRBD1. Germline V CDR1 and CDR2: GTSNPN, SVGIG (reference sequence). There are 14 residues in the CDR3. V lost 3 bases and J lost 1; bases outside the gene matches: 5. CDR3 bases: TGTGCCTGGAGCCCGACAGGGACGAACACTGAAGCTTTCTTT. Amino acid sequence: CAWSPTGTNTEAFF. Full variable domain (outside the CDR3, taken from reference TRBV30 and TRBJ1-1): SQTIHQWPATLVQPVGSPLSLECTVEGTSNPNLYWYRQAAGRGLQLLFYSVGIGQISSEVPQNLSASRPQDRQFILSSKKLLLSDSGFYLCAWSPTGTNTEAFFGQGTRLTVV.